These 25 T cell receptor beta chains were sequenced from one sample in a study of PD-L1 blockade in urothelial cancer. This table comes from immunoSEQ multiplex PCR, and its TCRdb copy is limited to in-frame clones, with some not included. The sample comprises about 86,000 clones, 85% to 90% of which are singletons, and approximately 15% rests with the top ten. Time point reported: pretreatment peripheral blood. The sequencing used PBMCs, collected around atezolizumab (anti-PD-L1) treatment. All receptors come from a man aged 60 to 69 with urothelial cancer.

This clone was detected a few times. The rearrangement uses TRBV5-4 and TRBJ2-5; D is uncertain. CDR3 size: 12 residues. V lost 4 bases to trimming and J lost 5 bases, with 9 bases between them. The germline V gene encodes CDR1 SGHNT and CDR2 YYREEE (reference sequence). The CDR3 nucleotides are TGTGCCAGCAGCCGCCAGTTGGAGACCCAGTACTTC. Its protein product is CASSRQLETQYF.

The V and J genes are TRBV28 and TRBJ2-1; the match to TRBD1 covers 9 bases. Germline CDR1 reads MDHEN; CDR2 reads SYDVKM. The CDR3 extends over 18 amino acids. Trimming removed 6 bases from V and 5 bases from J; junction bases left unmatched: 17. The CDR3 loop reads CASRKRTGAHPGNNEQFF. CDR3 bases: TGTGCCAGCAGAAAAAGGACAGGGGCCCACCCAGGAAACAATGAGCAGTTCTTC.

The chain couples TRBV19 to TRBJ2-5; TRBD1 might be the D (6 bases). CDR1 and CDR2 (germline): LNHDA, SQIVND (reference sequence). The length of the CDR3 is 13 residues. Between the trimmed V and J ends, which lost 6 bases and 5 bases, there was a span of 13 bases. The CDR3 sequence is CASSNSQGETQYF. CDR3 coding DNA: TGTGCCAGTAGCAATAGTCAGGGGGAGACCCAGTACTTC.

The chain recombines TRBV27 with TRBJ2-2; no definite D call. The V gene's germline CDR1 is MNHEY and CDR2 SMNVEV (reference sequence). Trimming stripped 0 bases from V and 5 bases from J, with 4 bases between. The CDR3 sequence is 13 residues long. In nucleotides, the CDR3 is TGTGCCAGCAGTTTATCTCGGACCGGGGAGCTGTTTTTT. It is translated as CASSLSRTGELFF.

The chain couples TRBV18 to TRBJ1-4; TRBD1 agrees at 8 bases. The CDR3 length is 12 residues. Germline assignment: CDR1 KGHSH and CDR2 LQKENI. V dropped 6 bases and J dropped 7; count of bases not matched to a gene: 1. The CDR3 DNA sequence: TGTGCCAGCTCCGACAGGGGTGAAAAACTGTTTTTT. Translating gives CASSDRGEKLFF. Drawing the rest from reference TRBV18 and TRBJ1-4, the complete variable domain is NAGVMQNPRHLVRRRGQEARLRCSPMKGHSHVYWYRQLPEEGLKFMVYLQKENIIDESGMPKERFSAEFPKEGPSILRIQQVVRGDSAAYFCASSDRGEKLFFGSGTQLSVL.

V gene TRBV5-1 combines with J gene TRBJ1-2; 7 bases agree with TRBD1. This CDR3 has 17 residues. The junction had 10 bases not matched to a gene; V was cut back by 0 bases and J by 2 bases. Germline V lookup: CDR1 SGHRS, CDR2 YFSETQ. The CDR3 DNA reads as TGCGCCAGCAGCTTGGATGGACAGGCCATGACCAACTATGGCTACACCTTC. This sequence encodes CASSLDGQAMTNYGYTF.

V is TRBV6-5 and J is TRBJ1-3; a weak D match, TRBD1 (5 bases). Germline loops: CDR1 MNHEY, CDR2 SVGAGI. Trimming took off 0 bases at V and 3 bases at J, with 6 bases between the two ends. The CDR3 length is 14 residues. The CDR3 DNA follows: TGTGCCAGCAGTTACTCTGGACATGGAAACACCATATATTTT. Translation: CASSYSGHGNTIYF.

The chain uses TRBV21-1 and TRBJ2-7; the table calls TRBD2, which could not be checked here. TRBV21-1 constitutes a pseudogene. This CDR3 spans 14 amino acids. CDR3 DNA sequence: TGTGCCAGCAGCGAGGGACTGCCAACCTACGAGCAGTACTTC. This codes for CASSEGLPTYEQYF.

The J gene is TRBJ2-2, the V gene TRBV15; D call uncertain. Germline-derived CDR1 and CDR2 are LNHNV and YYDKDF (reference sequence). V gave up 4 bases and J gave up 3 bases, with 21 bases separating them. The CDR3 runs 18 residues. Here the CDR3 DNA reads TGTGCCACCAGCATGGAGATAGGTTTGAGCTCGGACACCGGGGAGCTGTTTTTT. Its protein product is CATSMEIGLSSDTGELFF.

This rearrangement joins TRBV19 to TRBJ2-5; D call uncertain. The CDR3 runs 14 residues. CDR1 is LNHDA, CDR2 SQIVND, per germline (reference sequence). The V and J ends lost 1 base and 3 bases respectively, with 9 bases between them. CDR3 sequence (DNA): TGTGCCAGTAGTATAGGCCCAACGGAAGAGACCCAGTACTTC. Amino acid sequence: CASSIGPTEETQYF. Full variable domain (outside the CDR3, taken from reference TRBV19 and TRBJ2-5): DGGITQSPKYLFRKEGQNVTLSCEQNLNHDAMYWYRQDPGQGLRLIYYSQIVNDFQKGDIAEGYSVSREKKESFPLTVTSAQKNPTAFYLCASSIGPTEETQYFGPGTRLLVL.

The rearrangement uses TRBV7-3 and TRBJ2-7, with TRBD2 matching over 10 bases. In germline, CDR1 is SGHTA, CDR2 FQGTGA. V shed 1 base, J shed 5 bases, and the junction held 5 bases outside the gene matches. This CDR3 is 15 amino acids long. The CDR3 loop reads CASSLIPAGGHEQYF. The CDR3 region has the DNA TGTGCCAGCAGCTTAATTCCAGCGGGAGGGCACGAGCAGTACTTC.

CDR3 sequence: CASSKSDRGSGANVLTF. CDR3 coding DNA: TGCGCCAGCAGCAAGTCTGACAGGGGCTCTGGGGCCAACGTCCTGACTTTC. The V gene is TRBV5-1, the J gene TRBJ2-6, with TRBD1 matching over 8 bases. The CDR3 is made up of 17 amino acids. Germline V gene sequence: CDR1 SGHRS, CDR2 YFSETQ. Germline trimming cut 4 bases from V and 0 bases from J; bases unmatched to any gene: 6.

The chain has TRBV18 and TRBJ2-7; weak D call: TRBD1 (6 bases). V shed 2 bases and J shed 4 bases, with 15 bases lying between them. The CDR3 has 15 residues. Germline values: CDR1 KGHSH, CDR2 LQKENI. DNA of the CDR3: TGTGCCAGCTCACCAAAGGGACATAGTAAATACGAGCAGTACTTC. This gives the protein CASSPKGHSKYEQYF.

The CDR3 DNA reads TGTGCCAGCAGTTCCCTCGGGACATCTGGAAACACCATATATTTT. Its translation is CASSSLGTSGNTIYF. This chain links TRBV6-5 with TRBJ1-3; D is possibly TRBD1 (6 bases). Trimming shortened V by 4 bases and J by 1 base, and 11 bases separated the two germline ends. This CDR3 region has 15 residues. The germline V gene has CDR1 MNHEY and CDR2 SVGAGI.

The chain has TRBV7-6 and TRBJ2-1; D is possibly TRBD2 (6 bases). The V gene's germline CDR1 is SGHVS and CDR2 FNYEAQ. V dropped 2 bases and J dropped 2 bases, with 10 bases sitting between them. The CDR3 has 15 residues. CDR3 sequence (DNA): TGTGCCAGCAGCTTAATTAGCGGTCCCTACAATGAGCAGTTCTTC. Translation gives CASSLISGPYNEQFF. The complete variable domain, with remaining parts taken from reference TRBV7-6 and TRBJ2-1, reads GAGVSQSPRYKVTKRGQDVALRCDPISGHVSLYWYRQALGQGPEFLTYFNYEAQQDKSGLPNDRFSAERPEGSISTLTIQRTEQRDSAMYRCASSLISGPYNEQFFGPGTRLTVL.

The rearrangement joins TRBV5-1 to TRBJ1-3; tentative D call: TRBD1 (5 bases). Trimming cost V 1 base and J 3 bases, with 17 bases left between them. Looked up from germline, CDR1 is SGHRS and CDR2 is YFSETQ. This CDR3 spans 17 amino acids. CDR3 DNA sequence: TGCGCCAGCAGCTTGAATGCGGGACCGGCTTATGGAAACACCATATATTTT. The encoded protein is CASSLNAGPAYGNTIYF.

V is TRBV5-1 and J is TRBJ2-3, with 7 bases aligning to TRBD1. The V gene's germline CDR1 is SGHRS and CDR2 YFSETQ. V dropped 5 bases and J dropped 4; count of bases not matched to a gene: 4. The CDR3 spans 13 residues. As DNA, the CDR3 is TGCGCCAGCAGGCGAACAGGGGCAGATACGCAGTATTTT. Protein sequence: CASRRTGADTQYF.

DNA for the CDR3: TGTGCCAGCAGCGTAGCATCGGGGACTTACACAGATACGCAGTATTTT. Protein: CASSVASGTYTDTQYF. The chain uses TRBV9 and TRBJ2-3, with D maybe TRBD2 (6 bases). The germline gives CDR1 SGDLS, CDR2 YYNGEE. The CDR3 consists of 16 residues. Trimming left V 0 bases short and J 2 bases short, with 13 bases between.

The J gene is TRBJ2-4, the V gene TRBV5-1; D remains ambiguous. The CDR3 consists of 16 residues. Per germline, CDR1 SGHRS and CDR2 YFSETQ. Trimming took off 0 bases at V and 0 bases at J, with 10 bases between the two ends. The CDR3 loop is CASSLAADLAKNIQYF. The CDR3 DNA follows: TGCGCCAGCAGCTTGGCGGCAGACTTAGCCAAAAACATTCAGTACTTC.

The J gene is TRBJ2-6, the V gene TRBV7-9, with 8 bases matching TRBD1. From germline, CDR1 is SEHNR and CDR2 FQNEAQ (reference sequence). CDR3 length equals 17 residues. V shed 4 bases, J shed 0 bases, and the junction held 5 bases outside the gene matches. CDR3 sequence: CASSSGTGNSGANVLTF. In DNA, the CDR3 is TGTGCCAGCAGCTCGGGGACAGGTAACTCTGGGGCCAACGTCCTGACTTTC.

This clone has only one observation. V usage is TRBV19 and J usage is TRBJ2-7; TRBD2 matches at 12 bases. CDR1 is LNHDA and CDR2 is SQIVND in the germline V gene (reference sequence). V was pared by 4 bases and J by 3 bases, with 1 base of the junction left unmatched. CDR3 length equals 14 residues. The CDR3 reads CASSKGLAGYEQYF. The CDR3 nucleotides are TGTGCCAGTAGTAAGGGACTAGCGGGCTACGAGCAGTACTTC.

This clone has only a few counts. The V call is TRBV2, the J call TRBJ1-2, with D tentatively TRBD1 (6 bases). Germline assignment: CDR1 SNHLY and CDR2 FYNNEI. The CDR3 covers 10 residues. V lost 10 bases and J 5 bases, leaving 8 bases between the germline ends. The CDR3 region has the DNA TGTGCCATAGGACAGTATGGCTACACCTTC. This codes for CAIGQYGYTF.

The J gene is TRBJ1-1, the V gene TRBV7-2, with D uncertain. The CDR3 covers 14 residues. Trimming took off 3 bases at V and 1 base at J, with 9 bases between the two ends. Germline V gives CDR1 SGHTA, CDR2 FQGNSA. Here the CDR3 DNA reads TGTGCCAGCAGCTTTAGTGAGGGGAACACTGAAGCTTTCTTT. This codes for CASSFSEGNTEAFF.

The V and J genes are TRBV12-5 and TRBJ1-6; the match to TRBD1 covers 7 bases. CDR3 size: 15 residues. Germline assignment: CDR1 LGHNT and CDR2 FRNRAP. With V trimmed by 2 bases and J by 10 bases, 8 bases remained unmatched. Here the CDR3 reads CASGLITGVSSPLHF. The DNA of the CDR3 is TGTGCTAGTGGTTTGATTACAGGGGTTAGCTCACCCCTCCACTTT.

The chain joins TRBV15 to TRBJ1-6; D is unclear. The CDR3 is 16 residues long. Trimming cost V 1 base and J 9 bases, with 16 bases left between them. CDR1 and CDR2 (germline): LNHNV, YYDKDF (reference sequence). The CDR3 sequence is CATSRGGAISGSPLHF. CDR3 nucleotides: TGTGCCACCAGCAGAGGCGGAGCTATCTCTGGTTCACCCCTCCACTTT.